A selection of T cell receptor beta chains follows, all from one sample in a study of T cells in localized non-small cell lung cancer. Data came from immunoSEQ multiplex PCR; TCRdb stores just in-frame clones and leaves some out. Counted here are about 45,000 clones, 81% occurring once; the ten biggest clones make up 17%. The input for sequencing was peripheral blood mononuclear cells, taken before any cancer treatment. All receptors come from a man aged 35 to 69 with stage III lung adenocarcinoma. Each CDR3 is given with its conserved first and last residue. A D gene is named only where the DNA matches it firmly. A clone size is listed for some rows: how often the clone was seen (once, few, many), or a class if it is expanded.

d_call	j_call	clone_size	v_call	cdr3_aa	cdr3_nt
-	TRBJ1-2	-	TRBV9	CASSVGYGGKGYTF	TGTGCCAGCAGCGTAGGTTACGGAGGGAAGGGCTACACCTTC
-	TRBJ2-5	once	TRBV6-1	CASSEPATGWRETQYF	TGTGCCAGCAGTGAACCGGCGACAGGTTGGAGAGAGACCCAGTACTTC
-	TRBJ2-1	-	TRBV5-4	CASSLLARDLNNEQFF	TGTGCCAGCAGCTTGTTGGCCCGGGACCTCAACAATGAGCAGTTCTTC
-	TRBJ2-7	once	TRBV30	CAWSADSYEQYF	TGTGCCTGGAGTGCTGACAGCTACGAGCAGTACTTC
-	TRBJ2-1	-	TRBV11-2	CASSLARIQNEQFF	TGTGCCAGCAGCTTAGCTCGGATACAAAATGAGCAGTTCTTC
-	TRBJ2-2	-	TRBV6-5	CASSSLSMNTGELFF	TGTGCCAGCAGTTCCCTTTCAATGAACACCGGGGAGCTGTTTTTT
TRBD2	TRBJ2-1	-	TRBV13	CASSLALAGGYNEQFF	TGTGCCAGCAGCTTAGCCCTAGCGGGGGGGTACAATGAGCAGTTCTTC
-	TRBJ2-5	-	TRBV4-1	CASSQDLVRGSPRETQYF	TGCGCCAGCAGCCAAGATTTGGTGCGGGGCTCTCCCCGGGAGACCCAGTACTTC
TRBD1	TRBJ1-1	-	TRBV6-5	CASSRTGKNTEAFF	TGTGCCAGCAGTAGGACAGGGAAGAACACTGAAGCTTTCTTT
TRBD2	TRBJ2-7	-	TRBV7-6	CASRRLAGGSSYEQYF	TGTGCCAGCAGACGACTAGCGGGGGGGAGCTCCTACGAGCAGTACTTC
TRBD1	TRBJ2-5	-	TRBV9	CASSFGTGQETQYF	TGTGCCAGCAGCTTCGGGACAGGGCAAGAGACCCAGTACTTC
-	TRBJ2-7	-	TRBV5-6	CASSPALEERHDEQYF	TGTGCCAGCAGCCCTGCATTAGAGGAACGTCACGACGAGCAGTACTTC
TRBD2	TRBJ2-3	-	TRBV9	CASSVETSGGGTDTQYF	TGTGCCAGCAGCGTAGAGACTAGCGGGGGTGGGACAGATACGCAGTATTTT
-	TRBJ2-7	few	TRBV6-1	CASSEVGWEQYF	TGTGCCAGCAGTGAAGTAGGGTGGGAGCAGTACTTC
TRBD1	TRBJ1-2	many	TRBV5-1	CASRARDRGSSSYGYTF	TGCGCCAGTAGGGCCAGGGACAGGGGGAGTTCGTCCTATGGCTACACCTTC
-	TRBJ2-1	medium-sized	TRBV6-1	CASSRRGEGEQFF	TGTGCCAGCAGTAGAAGGGGGGAAGGTGAGCAGTTCTTC
-	TRBJ2-5	-	TRBV12-5	CASGFQGRGETQYF	TGTGCTAGTGGTTTTCAGGGACGTGGCGAGACCCAGTACTTC
-	TRBJ2-7	-	TRBV15	CATSRDLGGYEQYF	TGTGCCACCAGCAGAGATTTGGGGGGCTACGAGCAGTACTTC
-	TRBJ1-1	-	TRBV29-1	CSGGGGNTEAFF	TGCAGCGGGGGTGGAGGGAACACTGAAGCTTTCTTT
TRBD1	TRBJ2-7	-	TRBV15	CATSRDHWTGSYEQYF	TGTGCCACCAGCAGAGATCATTGGACAGGGTCCTACGAGCAGTACTTC
-	TRBJ2-4	once	TRBV5-1	CASTPGSGLDIQYF	TGCGCCAGCACTCCAGGGAGCGGCCTTGACATTCAGTACTTC
-	TRBJ1-2	-	TRBV27	CASSRRGFDGYTF	TGTGCCAGCAGTCGCAGGGGCTTCGATGGCTACACCTTC
-	TRBJ2-4	-	TRBV27	CASSGGVVGTKNIQYF	TGTGCCAGCAGTGGAGGGGTAGTTGGGACCAAAAACATTCAGTACTTC
-	TRBJ2-5	-	TRBV15	CATSRPIPGHWGDWQETQYF	TGTGCCACCAGCAGACCTATTCCGGGACATTGGGGGGATTGGCAAGAGACCCAGTACTTC
-	TRBJ1-1	-	TRBV9	CASSGRTVEAFF	TGTGCCAGCAGCGGAAGGACAGTTGAAGCTTTCTTT
-	TRBJ2-7	-	TRBV6-1	CASSLTGVGQYF	TGTGCCAGCAGTTTGACAGGAGTTGGGCAGTACTTC
-	TRBJ1-3	-	TRBV27	CASSLSGPKSSGNTIYF	TGTGCCAGCAGCCTTAGTGGACCGAAGAGCTCTGGAAACACCATATATTTT
-	TRBJ1-1	-	TRBV6-5	CASSYSISSYTEAFF	TGTGCCAGCAGTTACTCGATCTCTTCCTACACTGAAGCTTTCTTT
-	TRBJ1-3	-	TRBV7-8	CASSLALLGSSGNTIYF	TGTGCCAGCAGCTTAGCACTCCTGGGGAGCTCTGGAAACACCATATATTTT
-	TRBJ2-2	-	TRBV6-6	CASSYSPGELFF	TGTGCCAGCAGTTACTCGCCCGGGGAGCTGTTTTTT
-	TRBJ2-1	-	TRBV5-4	CASTPSGNEQFF	TGTGCCAGCACGCCGAGTGGTAATGAGCAGTTCTTC
-	TRBJ2-1	-	TRBV15	CATSRGFIYNEQFF	TGTGCCACCAGCAGGGGCTTTATCTACAATGAGCAGTTCTTC
TRBD1	TRBJ2-7	-	TRBV5-1	CASSFSGGSSYEQYF	TGCGCCAGCAGCTTTTCAGGGGGCAGCTCCTACGAGCAGTACTTC
-	TRBJ2-7	-	TRBV30	CAWSQSIVYEQYF	TGTGCCTGGAGTCAAAGCATAGTCTACGAGCAGTACTTC
TRBD1	TRBJ2-1	once	TRBV29-1	CSVSRDRGNNEQFF	TGCAGCGTAAGCCGGGACAGGGGGAACAATGAGCAGTTCTTC
TRBD2	TRBJ2-3	-	TRBV11-2	CASSLAGGYVDTQYF	TGTGCCAGCAGCTTAGCCGGGGGGTATGTAGATACGCAGTATTTT
-	TRBJ2-3	few	TRBV29-1	CSVEKYRGGNTQYF	TGCAGCGTTGAAAAGTACAGGGGGGGAAATACGCAGTATTTT
-	TRBJ1-1	once	TRBV7-8	CASSLETGEAFF	TGTGCCAGCAGCTTAGAAACAGGTGAAGCTTTCTTT
TRBD2	TRBJ2-1	-	TRBV25-1	CASSEAKRGNLNEQFF	TGTGCCAGCAGTGAAGCGAAGCGGGGGAACCTCAATGAGCAGTTCTTC
-	TRBJ2-1	-	TRBV5-1	CASSLGGGEDNNEQFF	TGCGCCAGCAGCTTGGGAGGCGGGGAAGACAACAATGAGCAGTTCTTC
-	TRBJ2-7	-	TRBV6-6	CASSYSRYTSYEQYF	TGTGCCAGCAGTTACTCGAGGTACACCTCCTACGAGCAGTACTTC
-	TRBJ2-3	-	TRBV5-4	CASSSKREAADTQYF	TGTGCCAGCAGCTCGAAGAGGGAAGCAGCAGATACGCAGTATTTT
TRBD2	TRBJ2-7	-	TRBV30	CAWSKTGGGDEQYF	TGTGCCTGGAGTAAGACCGGGGGAGGGGACGAGCAGTACTTC
TRBD1	TRBJ2-5	-	TRBV9	CASSPNPTGGQETQYF	TGTGCCAGCAGCCCAAACCCCACAGGGGGCCAAGAGACCCAGTACTTC
-	TRBJ2-7	-	TRBV6-1	CASSELATAISYEQYF	TGTGCCAGCAGTGAATTGGCGACAGCCATCTCCTACGAGCAGTACTTC
TRBD1	TRBJ2-2	-	TRBV5-1	CASRPYPDRGYTGELFF	TGCGCCAGCAGACCGTACCCCGACAGGGGTTACACCGGGGAGCTGTTTTTT
TRBD2	TRBJ2-1	-	TRBV30	CAWRRGSGGGNEQFF	TGTGCCTGGAGGCGAGGTAGCGGGGGTGGAAATGAGCAGTTCTTC
TRBD1	TRBJ2-5	-	TRBV4-2	CASSPRTGRETQYF	TGTGCCAGCAGCCCTAGGACAGGGAGGGAGACCCAGTACTTC
TRBD2	TRBJ2-3	-	TRBV5-1	CASSSSASGGALDTQYF	TGCGCCAGCAGCTCTTCTGCTAGCGGGGGGGCCTTAGATACGCAGTATTTT
TRBD1	TRBJ1-6	-	TRBV6-9	CASSVTGENSPLHF	TGTGCCAGCAGTGTGACAGGGGAAAATTCACCCCTCCACTTT
-	TRBJ1-1	-	TRBV15	CATLISGTTEAFF	TGTGCCACCTTAATCTCAGGGACCACTGAAGCTTTCTTT
-	TRBJ2-5	-	TRBV5-5	CASSPSTGSGRETQYF	TGTGCCAGCAGCCCCTCAACAGGGAGTGGACGCGAGACCCAGTACTTC
-	TRBJ1-1	few	TRBV27	CASSLSVTDTTHTEAFF	TGTGCCAGCAGTTTATCGGTAACGGATACGACGCACACTGAAGCTTTCTTT
-	TRBJ1-1	-	TRBV15	CATSRDRTFEAFF	TGTGCCACCAGCAGAGATCGGACTTTTGAAGCTTTCTTT
TRBD2	TRBJ2-2	-	TRBV7-2	CASSLPPSGANTGELFF	TGTGCCAGCAGCCTTCCCCCTAGCGGGGCTAACACCGGGGAGCTGTTTTTT
-	TRBJ2-5	once	TRBV5-1	CASSLALLRDAGETQYF	TGCGCCAGCAGCTTAGCGCTCCTTCGGGACGCTGGCGAGACCCAGTACTTC
-	TRBJ2-7	-	TRBV14	CASSQGTYEQYF	TGTGCCAGCAGCCAGGGGACCTACGAGCAGTACTTC